The subject of this entry is one TCR beta chain. This clonotype has more than one count but fewer than ten. Its antigen is not yet known. Nothing much larger sits one base from this clone, and base qualities are not available. The donors were 40 or so Caucasian individuals from Russia, aged roughly 6 to 100 years, who were systemically healthy. Around 10 milliliters of peripheral blood were collected from each donor into EDTA-treated Vacutainer tubes. Ficoll-Paque density-gradient centrifugation was used to isolate PBMCs, with at least 6.5 million per sample. Total RNA, at least 6 micrograms per sample, was extracted from PBMCs with Trizol reagent. For every donor, flow cytometry on a PBMC aliquot measured the percentage of naive CD45RAhigh/CD27high T cells. CDR3 length: 15 amino acids, cysteine to phenylalanine. Kept here is only the CDR3 DNA, which spans 45 bases and is read in frame from base 1. CDR1 LGHNA and CDR2 YNFKEQ were looked up in the germline V gene. Between the V and J ends, shortened by 2 bases and 2 bases respectively, the junction contains 11 bases.

This specimen comes from a study of blood T cells in healthy people across ages (dated by TCRdb to between 2014 and 2017). Regarding the complete study: In model experiments, roughly one uniquely barcoded TCR beta cDNA molecule per two T cells was captured by template switching. For two donors (one aged 18 to 29 and one aged 80 or older), the study analyzed two additional independent replicas of 1 million unique cDNA reads from the same blood draw. The study measured age-related changes in TCR beta repertoire diversity using deep sequencing normalized with unique cDNA molecular identifiers. Donors of different ages were randomly distributed across sequencing lanes to avoid experimental bias. Four age groups were formed from the donors: young (average approximately 15 years), middle-aged (approximately 39), aged (about 68) and long-lived (around 82). Points the paper makes about the study in general: Observed TCR beta diversity per million T cells fell roughly linearly with age, and a significant reduction was already apparent by age around 39. Because the CMV infection status of the donors was unknown, age-related changes in expanded clonotypes may potentially have been confounded. Estimates of total diversity based on one million sequenced T cells were regarded as lower bounds and as underestimates. The percentage of naive T cells measured by flow cytometry correlated strongly with observed TCR beta diversity. Compared with the aged group, the long-lived group had more naive CD4+ T cells, fewer expanded clones and increased TCR diversity, suggesting age selection. Conclusive comparison of naive and antigen-experienced compartments was prevented by the profiling of bulk unsorted PBMCs.

Library generation was performed with 5' RACE. Sequencing instrument: Illumina HiSeq 2500. The second PCR ran for about 6 to 12 cycles and used a J-beta primer mix along with a sample-barcoded 5' primer. Each TCR beta cDNA molecule received a unique molecular identifier from a template-switch 5' adaptor carrying 12 random nucleotides. Each sample yielded at least 2.5 million CDR3-containing paired-end reads. The Mint cDNA synthesis kit, primed by a TRBC-specific oligonucleotide, was used to synthesize first-strand cDNA from all RNA. All cDNA was treated with uracil-DNA glycosylase and then went through a first 18-cycle PCR with the universal primers M1SS and BC2_uni_R. The authors' pipeline ran thus. For normalization, 1 million high-quality reads were randomly selected from each sample, with every read carrying a distinct molecular identifier. Reads with shared molecular identifiers were discarded instead of being binned into consensus sequences. MiTCR, set to a Q25 quality threshold and the strictest error-elimination algorithm, was used for CDR3 identification, clonotype clustering and error correction. A nonparametric unseen species model with Euler transformation was used to estimate lower-bound total TCR beta diversity. In-frame beta chains were kept once TCRdb had trimmed the public reads at Q25 with fastp and called clones with MiXCR. Identical CDR3 protein sequences are pooled into one entry, listed with their most common genes and DNA. TCRdb's processing, not the authors' own work, is the source of the V and J calls. In this sample the table shows about 940,000 distinct CDR3 sequences, about 44% of which occur a single time. The ten largest clones represent roughly 12% of the sample.

The chain is assembled from TRBV4-2 and TRBJ2-3; the D gene is unclear. Sequencing used blood. The sequence came from a man under 40 in good health. The DNA reads TGTGCCAGCAGCCAACGGAGAGGAGTCACAGATACGCAGTATTTT. Its product reads: CASSQRRGVTDTQYF.